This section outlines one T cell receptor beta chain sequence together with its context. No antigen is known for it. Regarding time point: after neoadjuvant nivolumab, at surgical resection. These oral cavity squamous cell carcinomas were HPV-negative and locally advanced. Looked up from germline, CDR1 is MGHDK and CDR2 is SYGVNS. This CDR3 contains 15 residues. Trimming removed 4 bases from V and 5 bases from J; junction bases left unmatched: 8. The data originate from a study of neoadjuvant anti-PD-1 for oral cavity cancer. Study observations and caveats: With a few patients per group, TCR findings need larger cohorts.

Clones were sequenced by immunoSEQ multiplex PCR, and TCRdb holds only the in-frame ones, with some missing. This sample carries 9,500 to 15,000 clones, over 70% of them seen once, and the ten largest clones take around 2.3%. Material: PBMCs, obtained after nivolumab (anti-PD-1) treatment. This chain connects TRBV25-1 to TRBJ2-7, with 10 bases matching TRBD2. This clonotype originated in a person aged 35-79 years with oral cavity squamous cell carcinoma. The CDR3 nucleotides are TGTGCCAGCAGTGTTTCACTAGCGGGAATAAACGAGCAGTACTTC. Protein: CASSVSLAGINEQYF.